A selection of T cell receptor beta chains follows, all from one sample in a study of blood T cell repertoires in COVID-19. Profiled with immunoSEQ multiplex PCR; TCRdb holds only in-frame clones, not every one. The repertoire holds tens of thousands of clones, under 90% seen once, with more than 15% in the top ten. The sample comprised peripheral blood. These receptors originate from a man between 65 and 85 years old with active COVID-19. CDR3s leave out the opening cysteine and the closing phenylalanine or tryptophan.

J: TRBJ1-2
V: TRBV7-2
CDR3: ASSLTSGTGIPNGYT

J: TRBJ2-7
V: TRBV28
CDR3: ASSSLSGTGRSYEQY

J: TRBJ2-1
V: TRBV2
CDR3: ASMTSAGAANEQF

J: TRBJ2-7
V: TRBV6-1
CDR3: ASSEVHRGAY

J: TRBJ1-1
V: TRBV2
CDR3: ASGQGNTEAF

J: TRBJ2-2
V: TRBV5-1
CDR3: ASSLTGARGDTGELF

J: TRBJ2-5
V: TRBV2
CDR3: ASSEAAGHQETQY

J: TRBJ1-2
V: TRBV28
CDR3: ASSPLDRPNYGYT

J: TRBJ1-1
V: TRBV5-4
CDR3: ASSYTGEWTEAF

J: TRBJ2-3
V: TRBV7-9
CDR3: ASSRTSGGAGADTQY

J: TRBJ2-3
V: TRBV5-6
CDR3: ASSGGLIGGTDTQY

J: TRBJ1-1
V: TRBV27
CDR3: ASSLSRFVEAF

J: TRBJ2-2
V: TRBV28
CDR3: ASSSLGTANTGELF

J: TRBJ1-4
V: TRBV20-1
CDR3: SASRDSRNEKLF

J: TRBJ2-7
V: TRBV18
CDR3: ASSPPGPYEQY

J: TRBJ2-7
V: TRBV5-1
CDR3: ASSPAGISRDEQY

J: TRBJ1-4
V: TRBV14
CDR3: ASSPRPGNDEKLF

J: TRBJ2-1
V: TRBV6-5
CDR3: ASSRSGGYNEQF

J: TRBJ1-2
V: TRBV5-5
CDR3: ASSLGQGFGYT

J: TRBJ1-2
V: TRBV2
CDR3: ASSYLGGDGYT

J: TRBJ2-1
V: TRBV29-1
CDR3: SVSSVHNEQF

J: TRBJ2-5
V: TRBV7-9
CDR3: ASSLAGGRGGRETQY